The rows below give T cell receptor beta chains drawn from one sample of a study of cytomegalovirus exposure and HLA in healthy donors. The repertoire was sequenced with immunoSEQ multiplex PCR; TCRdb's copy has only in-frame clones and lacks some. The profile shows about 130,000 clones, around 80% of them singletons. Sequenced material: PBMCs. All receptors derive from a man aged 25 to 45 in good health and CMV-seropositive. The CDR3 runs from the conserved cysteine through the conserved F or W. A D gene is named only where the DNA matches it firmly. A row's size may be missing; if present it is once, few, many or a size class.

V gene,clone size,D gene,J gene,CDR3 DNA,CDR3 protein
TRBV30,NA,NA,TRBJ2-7,TGTGCCTGGTCTCGAATGTCTAACTACGAGCAGTACTTC,CAWSRMSNYEQYF
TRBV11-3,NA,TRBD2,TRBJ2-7,TGTGCCAGCAGCTCCGGGACTAGCCTCGAGCAGTACTTC,CASSSGTSLEQYF
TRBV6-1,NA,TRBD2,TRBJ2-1,TGTGCCACCAAAAGGGTAACAGCGGGAGTTCATGAGCAGTTCTTC,CATKRVTAGVHEQFF
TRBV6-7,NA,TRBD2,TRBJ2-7,TGTGCCAGCAGTTACCCAGGGACTAGCGGGAGTCCTGGTGCGGAGCAGTACTTC,CASSYPGTSGSPGAEQYF
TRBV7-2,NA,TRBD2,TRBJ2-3,TGTGCCAGCAGCCTCGGACTAGCGGGACAATCAGATACGCAGTATTTT,CASSLGLAGQSDTQYF
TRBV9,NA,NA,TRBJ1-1,TGTGCCAGCAGCGCGCTTCAGACGGGGGGTCCTGGTGCTGAAGCTTTCTTT,CASSALQTGGPGAEAFF
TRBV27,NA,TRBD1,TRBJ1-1,TGTGCCAGCAGTCGGGACAGCGAAGCTTTCTTT,CASSRDSEAFF
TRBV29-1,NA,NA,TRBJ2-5,TGCAGCGTTGAATTCCAGGGAAAGACCCAGTACTTC,CSVEFQGKTQYF
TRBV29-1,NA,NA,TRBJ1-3,TGCAGCGTTGCGGAGGGAAATGGAAACACCATATATTTT,CSVAEGNGNTIYF
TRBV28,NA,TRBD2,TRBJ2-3,TGTGCCAGCAGTCCCACTAGCGGGACAATGGCAGATACGCAGTATTTT,CASSPTSGTMADTQYF
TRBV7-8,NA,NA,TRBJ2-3,TGTGCCAGCAGCTTCGCTTGGACTAGCACAGATACGCAGTATTTT,CASSFAWTSTDTQYF
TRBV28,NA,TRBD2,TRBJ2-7,TGTGCCAGCCAGGGTCCTAGCGGGAGTTTCGGACACGAGCAGTACTTC,CASQGPSGSFGHEQYF
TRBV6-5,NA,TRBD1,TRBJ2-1,TGTGCCAGCAGTATCTGGACAGGGGACAATGAGCAGTTCTTC,CASSIWTGDNEQFF
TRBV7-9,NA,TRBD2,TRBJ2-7,TGTGCCAGCAGCTCGCCTTGGGAGGGTCACGAGCAGTACTTC,CASSSPWEGHEQYF
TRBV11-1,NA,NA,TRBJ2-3,TGTGCCAGCAGCAGGGACTTATTAGATACGCAGTATTTT,CASSRDLLDTQYF
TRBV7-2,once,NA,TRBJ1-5,TGTGCCAGCAGCGGGCTTTATCAGCCCCAGCATTTT,CASSGLYQPQHF
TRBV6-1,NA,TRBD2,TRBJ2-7,TGTGCCAGCAGCCCACTAGCGGGAGACACCGACGAGCAGTACTTC,CASSPLAGDTDEQYF
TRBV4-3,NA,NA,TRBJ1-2,TGCGCCAGCAGCCAAGAGTGGACAGACTTCTATGGCTACACCTTC,CASSQEWTDFYGYTF
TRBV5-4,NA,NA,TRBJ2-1,TGTGCCAGCAGCCCGTACCGGGATTTCTCTGACAATGAGCAGTTCTTC,CASSPYRDFSDNEQFF
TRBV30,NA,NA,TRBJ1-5,TGTGCCTGGACCCCCCGGGGGGTTTATAGCAATCAGCCCCAGCATTTT,CAWTPRGVYSNQPQHF
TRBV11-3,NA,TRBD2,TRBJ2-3,TGTGCCAGCAGCTTAGGGCCTAGCGGGTACACAGATACGCAGTATTTT,CASSLGPSGYTDTQYF
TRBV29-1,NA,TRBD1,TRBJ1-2,TGCAGCGGCGGAGGACAGGAAGGACTGGGACAAAACTATGGCTACACCTTC,CSGGGQEGLGQNYGYTF
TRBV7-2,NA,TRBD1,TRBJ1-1,TGTGCCAGCAGCTTAAGGCCAGGGGGAAAAACTGAAGCTTTCTTT,CASSLRPGGKTEAFF
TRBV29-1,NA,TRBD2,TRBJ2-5,TGCAGCGTTGGACTAGCGGGACCGTACCAAGAGACCCAGTACTTC,CSVGLAGPYQETQYF
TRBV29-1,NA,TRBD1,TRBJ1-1,TGCAGCGTACTTAGACAGGGGGCGAGGACTGAAGCTTTCTTT,CSVLRQGARTEAFF
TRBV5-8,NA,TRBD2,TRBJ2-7,TGTGCCAGCAGCTTGATTGGGACTAGCGGGAGACTGGGGCAGTACTTC,CASSLIGTSGRLGQYF
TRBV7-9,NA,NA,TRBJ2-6,TGTGCCAGCAGCGGCGGAGGGGCAAACTCTGGGGCCAACGTCCTGACTTTC,CASSGGGANSGANVLTF